The following is a T cell receptor beta chain sequence with its context. Antigen specificity is unknown. This specimen belongs to a study of identifying expanded T cells in peripheral blood. Study-level findings and limits: Two-week clone count variance significantly increased as total template count grew. Technical replicates showed about 1.1 changed clones; two weeks about 16.4; four weeks 19.

Clones were sequenced by immunoSEQ multiplex PCR, and TCRdb holds only the in-frame ones, with some missing. Among 84,000 or so clones listed, about nine tenths were seen once. The germline V gene encodes CDR1 MDHEN and CDR2 SYDVKM. The CDR3 extends over 13 amino acids. V dropped 5 bases and J dropped 2; count of bases not matched to a gene: 3. Healthy donors had no documented immune events, such as infections, while sampled. The sequencing sample was made of blood. The chain uses TRBV28 and TRBJ2-7; 7 bases are a match to TRBD2. The clonotype originates from a person aged 18-70 years in good health. Here the CDR3 DNA reads TGTGCCAGCAGTGAAAGCGGGACCTACGAGCAGTACTTC. It codes for CASSESGTYEQYF.